The rows below give T cell receptor beta chains drawn from one sample of a study of shared clonotypes between healthy human individuals. Libraries were prepared by immunoSEQ multiplex PCR; TCRdb keeps only in-frame clonotypes and omits some of them. Here the sample spans more than 550,000 clones, roughly 91% being singletons. Source material: memory CD8+ T cells from PBMCs. These receptors were obtained from a man younger than 30 in good health. Some clones in this sample may be carry-over from other donors' samples. CDR3s leave out the opening cysteine and the closing phenylalanine or tryptophan.

>TRBJ2-7|TRBV11-3
ASSLGAGSPYEQY
>TRBJ2-7|TRBV7-3
ASSLNGGQGTYEQY
>TRBJ2-7|TRBV27
ASSLRQGYEQY
>TRBJ2-5|TRBV13
ASSLRGYQETQY
>TRBJ1-4|TRBV27
ASSLRNRGPEKLF
>TRBJ1-1|TRBV18
ASSQAGEGNTEAF
>TRBJ1-5|TRBV27
ASSLYASGSNQPQH
>TRBJ2-5|TRBV28
ASSSQVNDAETQY
>TRBJ2-4|TRBV11-2
ASSLVWSTQIGKNIQY
>TRBJ1-1|TRBV7-6
ASSLAPGGYTEAF
>TRBJ1-1|TRBV13
ASSLVGSNTEAF
>TRBJ2-5|TRBV7-9
ASSADPRRGTQY
>TRBJ1-2|TRBV19
ASRVDRGGYGYT
>TRBJ2-3|TRBV27
ASIPMGAGGTDTQY
>TRBJ1-1|TRBV19
ASSIENTEAF
>TRBJ1-1|TRBV13
ASSLGWEGKNTEAF
>TRBJ2-7|TRBV5-1
ASSLRIGTYEQY
>TRBJ2-6|TRBV7-9
ASSLSSAGANVLT
>TRBJ2-4|TRBV27
ASSPWTSLTIQY
>TRBJ1-1|TRBV29-1
SVEDRLNTEAF
>TRBJ2-6|TRBV18
ASSPGDASSGANVLT
>TRBJ2-1|TRBV9
ASSAEAPAGAYNEQF
>TRBJ1-1|TRBV6-5
ASSYSAGLNTEAF
>TRBJ2-1|TRBV9
ASSISGLYNEQF
>TRBJ1-1|TRBV5-8
ASSLTAAEAF
>TRBJ2-1|TRBV19
ASSTPIGEQF
>TRBJ1-3|TRBV19
ASSNRAGNTIY
>TRBJ2-2|TRBV7-3
ASSLTRDRVNTGELF
>TRBJ2-3|TRBV5-1
ASSTTAGTGADTQY
>TRBJ2-6|TRBV7-9
ASSLFTGLAGANVLT
>TRBJ2-7|TRBV9
ASSVGDRSSYEQY
>TRBJ1-2|TRBV18
ASSPTRGSPPTNYGYT
>TRBJ1-1|TRBV4-1
ASSPRDVGPRGTEAF
>TRBJ1-2|TRBV7-9
ASSGGVVNYGYT
>TRBJ1-2|TRBV5-4
ASSADRVGYT
>TRBJ1-2|TRBV27
ASSGGANLGRGHGYT